This paragraph covers one TCR beta chain sequence. The clone's antigen remains unknown. Germline and junction disagree at one end, which may indicate a read error. This sample is drawn from a study of blood T cell repertoires in COVID-19 (dated by TCRdb to the early 2020s). For the study in its entirety: Collaborator samples came from the United States, Italy and Spain and covered acute and convalescent phases of COVID-19. A de-identified subject ID, COVID-19 status, age in years and sex were almost always included in the sample metadata. HLA class I and class II types, where available, came from metadata supplied by the sample provider rather than from assay-based typing. The material from the prospective study consisted of cDNA or gDNA derived from T cells, B-cell-depleted T cells, or PBMCs. Samples were obtained from the ongoing ImmuneRACE study (first 160 participants) and from some 1,300 subjects provided by 6 global collaborators. A freely available public database, intended as a resource for researchers studying the immune response to SARS-CoV-2, is where the repertoires were released. Deeply sampled blood TCRbeta repertoires from subjects exposed to, actively infected with, or recovered from COVID-19 were included in the dataset.

TCRbeta CDR3 regions were amplified from genomic DNA by means of the immunoSEQ Assay, a bias-controlled multiplex PCR. Under the source paper's analysis protocol: Nucleated cell counts per sample were estimated from amplification of reference gene primers within the assay. Sequence reads were collapsed and filtered to measure the absolute abundance of every unique TCRbeta CDR3 rearrangement. Productive Simpson clonality was computed per sample as the square root of Simpson's diversity index over productive rearrangements. This immuneACCESS table, as held by TCRdb, lists in-frame sequences with V and J called but not all clones. Of the missing ones, under half trace to an unresolved V gene in checked studies; the others have no known cause. The V and J calls and the clone size are those of that table, but D and trimming were determined from the DNA. In all, the sample holds a few hundred thousand clones, and 65% to 85% of those were seen once. The ten biggest clones cover over 1.5% of the sample.

Points the paper makes about the study in general: Clinical and demographic metadata were provided uncurated, with the amount varying by source and participant.

A second Seattle source provided samples from volunteer blood donors who had recovered from COVID-19. The collaborating institutions used their own protocols to collect whole blood in K2EDTA tubes. For TCRbeta analysis, collaborators shipped samples in one of three forms: frozen whole blood, isolated PBMCs, or DNA extracted from either of those sample types. The CDR3 starts with the cysteine, ends with the phenylalanine, and has 11 residues. Just the 33-base CDR3 DNA is kept, in frame starting at base 1. CDR1 and CDR2, per the germline V gene (reference sequence), are GTSNPN and SVGIG. The sequenced sample was peripheral blood. This sequence was found in a woman aged 40 to 50 who had recovered from COVID-19. The chain couples TRBV30 to TRBJ2-7, and TRBD1 matches 9 of the central bases. The CDR3 in this case is CAWSVQGANRF. The bases read TGTGCCTGGAGTGTACAGGGGGCCAACCGTTTC.